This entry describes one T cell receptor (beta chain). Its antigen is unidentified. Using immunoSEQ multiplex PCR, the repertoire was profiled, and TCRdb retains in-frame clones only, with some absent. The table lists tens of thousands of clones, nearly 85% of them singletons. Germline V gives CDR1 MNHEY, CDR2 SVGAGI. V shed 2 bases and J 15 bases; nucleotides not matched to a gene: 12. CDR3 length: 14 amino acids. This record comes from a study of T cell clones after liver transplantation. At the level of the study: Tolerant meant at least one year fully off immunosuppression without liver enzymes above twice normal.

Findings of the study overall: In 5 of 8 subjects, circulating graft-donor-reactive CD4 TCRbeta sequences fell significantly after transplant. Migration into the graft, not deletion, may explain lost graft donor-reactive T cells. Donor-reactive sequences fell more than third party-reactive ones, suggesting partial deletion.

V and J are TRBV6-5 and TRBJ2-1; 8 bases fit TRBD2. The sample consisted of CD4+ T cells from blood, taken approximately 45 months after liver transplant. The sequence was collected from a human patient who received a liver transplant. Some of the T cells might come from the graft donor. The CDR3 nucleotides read TGTGCCAGCAGTTACAAGCGGGAGATGAGATCTCTGTTCTTC. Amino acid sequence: CASSYKREMRSLFF.